This T cell receptor beta chain came from a study of cytomegalovirus exposure and HLA in healthy donors. The PCR made use of 60 Vbeta and 13 Jbeta primers. Method: immunoSEQ multiplex PCR; TCRdb's copy keeps in-frame clones and lacks some. The sample has tens of thousands of clones, around 70% seen once. CDR1 is SGHVS, CDR2 FQNEAQ, per germline. V was shortened by 4 bases and J by 5 bases, with 18 bases between the two germline ends. The CDR3 runs 15 residues. The specimen was PBMCs. The sequence was obtained from a man aged 25-45 years in good health and CMV-seronegative. V is TRBV7-8 and J is TRBJ2-7; TRBD2 is a possible D gene (5 bases). Here the CDR3 reads CASSSNRGIPDEQYF. CDR3 sequence (DNA): TGTGCCAGCAGCTCCAACCGAGGGATACCTGACGAGCAGTACTTC.